The sequence of this TCR beta chain was determined in a study of regulatory T cells in long-lasting Graves disease. Findings and caveats of the study: Investigators studied peripheral blood only, not thyroid tissue.

This clonotype showed up just a few times. Its antigen is unknown. Time point meaning: persistent/refractory GD, antithyroid drugs over 5 years with positive TRAb. With RNA extracted from PBMCs as input, the TCR library was made. Researchers made TCR beta libraries by using iRepertoire HTBI primers and running Arm-PCR on CDR3 regions. TCRdb re-analysed the multiplex PCR reads in MiXCR, keeping a single row per CDR3 protein. Altogether roughly 500,000 distinct CDR3 sequences are present, roughly a fifth being singletons, with the ten largest covering roughly 7%. Trimming took 4 bases from V and 3 from J; bases not matched to a gene: 9. Germline V CDR1 and CDR2: SGHRS, YFSETQ. The CDR3 totals 15 residues.

The source was peripheral blood mononuclear cells (PBMCs), collected when the disease was refractory, from a patient treated with antithyroid drugs. The source is a female donor with Graves disease. The J gene is TRBJ2-7, the V gene TRBV5-1; TRBD1 aligns across 8 bases. CDR3 DNA sequence: TGCGCCAGCAGCGCCTGGACAGGGTCGAGCTACGAGCAGTACTTC. It specifies CASSAWTGSSYEQYF.